The present TCR beta chain was sequenced within a study of T cell changes during pregnancy in multiple sclerosis. Per the germline V gene, CDR1 is SGHDT and CDR2 is YYEEEE. CDR3 size: 11 residues. Trimming removed 4 bases from V and 4 bases from J, with 5 bases in between. TCRdb keeps only in-frame clones here, not all; method: immunoSEQ multiplex PCR. The table lists 70,000 to 95,000 clones, 85% to 95% of them singletons. The TCR originated in a female donor in good health, enrolled as a control in a pregnancy study. This sequence joins TRBV5-6 and TRBJ1-1; no clear D. The sample in question was peripheral blood, obtained after pregnancy. For the CDR3, the DNA is TGTGCCAGCAGCCTCGGCACTGAAGCTTTCTTT. As protein: CASSLGTEAFF.